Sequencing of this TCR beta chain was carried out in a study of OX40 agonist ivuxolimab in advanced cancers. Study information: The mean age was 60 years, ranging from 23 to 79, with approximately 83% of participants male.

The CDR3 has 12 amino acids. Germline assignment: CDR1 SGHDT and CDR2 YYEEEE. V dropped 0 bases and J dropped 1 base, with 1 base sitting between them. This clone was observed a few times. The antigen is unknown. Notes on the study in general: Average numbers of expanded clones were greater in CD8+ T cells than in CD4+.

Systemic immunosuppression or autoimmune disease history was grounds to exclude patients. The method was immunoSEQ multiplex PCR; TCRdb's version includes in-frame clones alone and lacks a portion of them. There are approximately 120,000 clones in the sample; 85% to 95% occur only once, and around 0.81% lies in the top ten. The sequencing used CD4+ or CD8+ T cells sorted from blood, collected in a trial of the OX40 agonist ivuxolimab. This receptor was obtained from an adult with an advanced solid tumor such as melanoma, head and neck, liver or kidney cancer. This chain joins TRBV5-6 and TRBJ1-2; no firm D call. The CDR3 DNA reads TGTGCCAGCAGCTTGGTTAACTATGGCTACACCTTC. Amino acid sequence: CASSLVNYGYTF.